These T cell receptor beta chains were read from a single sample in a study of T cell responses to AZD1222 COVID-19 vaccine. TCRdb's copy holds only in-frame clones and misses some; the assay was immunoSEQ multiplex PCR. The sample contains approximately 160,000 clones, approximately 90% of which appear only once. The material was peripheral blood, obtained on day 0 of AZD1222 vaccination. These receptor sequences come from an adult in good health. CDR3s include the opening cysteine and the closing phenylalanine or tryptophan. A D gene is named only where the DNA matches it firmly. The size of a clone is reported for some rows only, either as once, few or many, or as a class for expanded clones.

cdr3_nt: TGTGCCAGCAGCGTAGGCGAGAGCAGACTCACTGAAGCTTTCTTT; cdr3_aa: CASSVGESRLTEAFF; cdr3_length: 15; j_call: TRBJ1-1; d_call: NA; v_call: TRBV9; clone_size: NA
cdr3_nt: TGTGCCAGCTCACCACCGCAGGCGACAGGGGGCCTCGAGCAGTACTTC; cdr3_aa: CASSPPQATGGLEQYF; cdr3_length: 16; j_call: TRBJ2-7; d_call: TRBD1; v_call: TRBV18; clone_size: NA
cdr3_nt: TGCGCCAGCAGCCAAGTAGGAACCCGGGAGGGCCGGTACGAGCAGTACTTC; cdr3_aa: CASSQVGTREGRYEQYF; cdr3_length: 17; j_call: TRBJ2-7; d_call: TRBD2; v_call: TRBV4-1; clone_size: NA
cdr3_nt: TGTGCCAGCAGTTACTCGAAAGGGGATGGAAACACCATATATTTT; cdr3_aa: CASSYSKGDGNTIYF; cdr3_length: 15; j_call: TRBJ1-3; d_call: NA; v_call: TRBV6-5; clone_size: NA
cdr3_nt: TGTGCCAGCAGTGAGTCCCCGGTAGCACCCCTCCACTTT; cdr3_aa: CASSESPVAPLHF; cdr3_length: 13; j_call: TRBJ1-6; d_call: NA; v_call: TRBV25-1; clone_size: NA
cdr3_nt: TGTGCCACCACAACAGGGGGTGTCTACGAGCAGTACTTC; cdr3_aa: CATTTGGVYEQYF; cdr3_length: 13; j_call: TRBJ2-7; d_call: TRBD1; v_call: TRBV2; clone_size: once
cdr3_nt: TGTGCCAGCAGCCAGGGACTAGCGGGCAGCTCCTACGAGCAGTACTTC; cdr3_aa: CASSQGLAGSSYEQYF; cdr3_length: 16; j_call: TRBJ2-7; d_call: TRBD2; v_call: TRBV3-1/TRBV3-2; clone_size: NA
cdr3_nt: TGTGCCAGCAGCTTAGATTCGGATACGCAGTATTTT; cdr3_aa: CASSLDSDTQYF; cdr3_length: 12; j_call: TRBJ2-3; d_call: NA; v_call: TRBV11-1; clone_size: NA
cdr3_nt: TGTGCCAGCAGCCGAGACAGGGTCGAGCAGTTCTTC; cdr3_aa: CASSRDRVEQFF; cdr3_length: 12; j_call: TRBJ2-1; d_call: TRBD1; v_call: TRBV6-5; clone_size: NA
cdr3_nt: TGTGCCACCAGCAGAGATCCGTCGCTCCTGAGGCATGGCTACACCTTC; cdr3_aa: CATSRDPSLLRHGYTF; cdr3_length: 16; j_call: TRBJ1-2; d_call: NA; v_call: TRBV15; clone_size: NA